This T cell receptor (beta chain) was retrieved from a study of T cell repertoires in ileal Crohn's disease. Across the whole study: About half received postoperative treatment, roughly twelve with thiopurines and 15 to 20 anti-TNF. Whole-study results and caveats: Mucosal expansions were suggested to be mainly CD8 T cells.

The V gene end was trimmed by 2 bases and the J gene end by 6 bases; junction bases not matched to a gene: 0. Germline assignment: CDR1 MRHNA and CDR2 SNTAGT. The CDR3 runs to 14 residues. Time point denoted: inflamed ileum from the surgical specimen. Repertoires were generated with immunoSEQ multiplex PCR, while TCRdb's copy carries only in-frame clones and drops some. In the table there are roughly 2,200 clones, about 92% of which are singletons. This clone was recorded only once. The antigen is unknown. Sequencing input: ileal tissue. V usage is TRBV6-4 and J usage is TRBJ2-2; 10 bases line up with TRBD2. The receptor was derived from an adult with Crohn's disease. In DNA, the CDR3 is TGTGCCAGCAGTGACGGGACTAGCGCCGGGGAGCTGTTTTTT. It codes for CASSDGTSAGELFF.